Below, 27 T cell receptor beta chains from the same sample are listed, as sequenced in a study of T cell responses to AZD1222 COVID-19 vaccine. The table came from immunoSEQ multiplex PCR; TCRdb's copy has only in-frame clones and leaves some out. Among some 200,000 clones listed, approximately 91% were seen once. The sample in question was peripheral blood, obtained on day 0 of AZD1222 vaccination. The receptors derive from an adult in good health.

This chain links TRBV24-1 with TRBJ1-4; the D is unclear. The CDR3 runs to 14 residues. Germline CDR1 and CDR2: KGHDR and SFDVKD. V lost 10 bases and J 0 bases, leaving 11 bases between the germline ends. This CDR3 reads CATAQPATNEKLFF. CDR3 bases: TGTGCCACGGCACAGCCGGCAACTAATGAAAAACTGTTTTTT.

This clone was seen ten or more times. The chain recombines TRBV21-1 with TRBJ1-2. TRBV21-1 is tagged as a pseudogene. This CDR3 has 15 amino acids. CDR3: CASSPLGGANYGYTF. The DNA of the CDR3 is TGTGCCAGCAGCCCCCTCGGGGGAGCTAACTATGGCTACACCTTC.

This chain uses TRBV20-1 with TRBJ2-4; 9 nucleotides agree with TRBD1. CDR1 is DFQATT and CDR2 is SNEGSKA in the germline V gene (reference sequence). With 5 bases clipped from V and 11 bases from J, the junction kept 4 bases outside the gene matches. The CDR3 extends over 11 amino acids. CDR3 bases: TGCAGTGCTGAAACAGGGGGCGTTCAGTACTTC. Its protein product is CSAETGGVQYF.

The chain joins TRBV7-3 to TRBJ2-2; TRBD2 might be the D (5 bases). This CDR3 comprises 15 residues. The germline V gene encodes CDR1 SGHTA and CDR2 FQGTGA. Trimming left V 1 base short and J 1 base short, with 7 bases between. The CDR3 protein is CASSLRRGNTGELFF. CDR3 bases: TGTGCCAGCAGCTTAAGACGGGGGAACACCGGGGAGCTGTTTTTT.

The chain employs TRBV6-6 and TRBJ1-3; unclear D gene. Germline V gene lookup returns CDR1 MNHNY and CDR2 SVGAGI (reference sequence). CDR3 length: 13 residues. Trimming left V 7 bases short and J 0 bases short, with 7 bases between. The CDR3 DNA reads as TGTGCCAGCACCCTCGACTCTGGAAACACCATATATTTT. It codes for CASTLDSGNTIYF.

The CDR3 nucleotides are TGCGCCAGCAGCCAAGGGGTAGGGGGCCCCGAGCAGTACTTC. This translates into CASSQGVGGPEQYF. The chain links TRBV4-3 to TRBJ2-7, with 7 bases identical to TRBD1. Germline V gene data show CDR1 as LGHNA and CDR2 as YSLEER. This CDR3 is built from 14 residues. V gave up 1 base and J gave up 6 bases; unmatched junction bases: 6.

The CDR3 coding sequence is TGTGCCAGCAGCCCCGACCGCTACGAGCAGTACTTC. Translated, it gives CASSPDRYEQYF. V usage is TRBV3-1 (or the pseudogene TRBV3-2) and J usage is TRBJ2-7; the D is unclear. This CDR3 has 12 amino acids. Germline V gene data show CDR1 as LGHDT and CDR2 as YNNKEL (reference sequence). The ends were cut back, 4 bases at V and 3 bases at J, with 7 bases in the middle.

This sequence joins TRBV9 and TRBJ2-7, with TRBD1 matching 9 bases. The germline V gene encodes CDR1 SGDLS and CDR2 YYNGEE. CDR3 length: 16 residues. Losses at the gene ends were 0 bases for V and 6 bases for J; bases not matched to a gene: 10. The CDR3 sequence is CASSVDPRGTGSEQYF. The DNA for the CDR3 is TGTGCCAGCAGCGTAGACCCCCGCGGGACAGGGAGCGAGCAGTACTTC.

The V and J genes are TRBV18 and TRBJ2-3, with unresolved D. V was shortened by 4 bases and J by 1 base, with 12 bases between the two germline ends. The CDR3 has 15 amino acids. The germline V gene has CDR1 KGHSH and CDR2 LQKENI. CDR3 DNA sequence: TGTGCCAGCTCACTTAGAAGACCGGGCACAGATACGCAGTATTTT. Encoded protein: CASSLRRPGTDTQYF.

V is TRBV3-1 (or the pseudogene TRBV3-2) and J is TRBJ2-6; unclear D gene. This CDR3 contains 14 residues. The germline V and J ends were trimmed by 5 bases and 1 base, with 6 bases remaining between them. Looked up from germline, CDR1 is LGHDT and CDR2 is YNNKEL (reference sequence). The CDR3 DNA sequence: TGTGCCAGCAGCTCCAGGTCTGGGGCCAACGTCCTGACTTTC. The encoded protein is CASSSRSGANVLTF.

V usage is TRBV21-1 and J usage is TRBJ1-5. TRBV21-1 is a recognized pseudogene. This CDR3 comprises 15 residues. The chain's CDR3 is CASSKGRESNQPQHF. The CDR3 coding sequence is TGTGCCAGCAGCAAAGGCAGGGAGAGCAATCAGCCCCAGCATTTT.

This clone has just a few counts. J is TRBJ1-1 and V is TRBV7-9; the D is unclear. Germline-derived CDR1 and CDR2 are SEHNR and FQNEAQ (reference sequence). Deletions cut 2 bases from V and 1 base from J, with 8 bases between. The length of the CDR3 is 14 residues. The CDR3 DNA follows: TGTGCCAGCAGCTTACGAACAGCGAACACTGAAGCTTTCTTT. It is translated as CASSLRTANTEAFF.

J is TRBJ1-1 and V is TRBV5-1, with a possible D match to TRBD1 (6 bases). V lost 2 bases and J lost 5, with 13 bases in between. Germline loops: CDR1 SGHRS, CDR2 YFSETQ. The CDR3 runs 14 residues. The DNA for the CDR3 is TGCGCCAGCAGCTTCAGGGGTTTAGGAACTGAAGCTTTCTTT. This codes for CASSFRGLGTEAFF.

The rearrangement joins TRBV19 to TRBJ1-5; D call uncertain. Germline lookup yields CDR1 LNHDA and CDR2 SQIVND (reference sequence). This CDR3 is built from 15 residues. The V gene lost 1 base and the J gene lost 1 base, with 8 bases spanning the gap. The CDR3 DNA is TGTGCCAGTAGTATAGGGGCAGGAAGCAATCAGCCCCAGCATTTT. Protein product: CASSIGAGSNQPQHF. Full variable domain (remainder filled in from reference TRBV19 and TRBJ1-5): DGGITQSPKYLFRKEGQNVTLSCEQNLNHDAMYWYRQDPGQGLRLIYYSQIVNDFQKGDIAEGYSVSREKKESFPLTVTSAQKNPTAFYLCASSIGAGSNQPQHFGDGTRLSIL.

The CDR3 nucleotides read TGTGCCAGCAGCCCAACGGAACAGGGGGCCTCTGGCTACACCTTC. Translating it yields CASSPTEQGASGYTF. The chain joins TRBV11-3 to TRBJ1-2; 9 positions agree with TRBD1. V shed 5 bases, J shed 7 bases, and the junction held 11 bases outside the gene matches. The CDR3 runs 15 residues. Germline CDR1 reads SGHNT; CDR2 reads YENEEA.

The J gene is TRBJ2-3, the V gene TRBV27, with TRBD1 identical over 9 bases. V dropped 3 bases and J dropped 2; count of bases not matched to a gene: 6. The CDR3 spans 16 residues. In germline, CDR1 is MNHEY, CDR2 SMNVEV (reference sequence). For the CDR3, the DNA is TGTGCCAGCAGTTTTGGACAGGGGATGGTCACAGATACGCAGTATTTT. Protein sequence: CASSFGQGMVTDTQYF.

The J gene is TRBJ1-1, the V gene TRBV11-1; D gene unclear. This CDR3 spans 15 amino acids. Germline-derived CDR1 and CDR2 are SGHAT and FQDESV (reference sequence). The V end lost 2 bases, the J end lost 1 base, and 11 bases lay between the germline ends. CDR3 DNA: TGTGCCAGCAGCTTAAATCGAGGCCCGAACACTGAAGCTTTCTTT. Its protein is CASSLNRGPNTEAFF.

CDR3 coding DNA: TGTGCCAGTAGTATAGATCGGGGCAGGGTAACTGGAAACACCATATATTTT. This gives the protein CASSIDRGRVTGNTIYF. The V call is TRBV19, the J call TRBJ1-3, with D possibly being TRBD1 (5 bases). V was pared by 0 bases and J by 2 bases, with 14 bases between. The CDR3 is made up of 17 amino acids. Germline V gene sequence: CDR1 LNHDA, CDR2 SQIVND (reference sequence). Drawing the rest from reference TRBV19 and TRBJ1-3, the complete variable domain is DGGITQSPKYLFRKEGQNVTLSCEQNLNHDAMYWYRQDPGQGLRLIYYSQIVNDFQKGDIAEGYSVSREKKESFPLTVTSAQKNPTAFYLCASSIDRGRVTGNTIYFGEGSWLTVV.

The rearrangement uses TRBV6-2 or TRBV6-3 and TRBJ1-6, with 7 nucleotides matching TRBD1. The CDR3 is 16 residues long. The V segment lost 2 bases and the J segment 9 bases; nucleotides outside the gene matches: 10. The V gene's germline CDR1 is MNHEY and CDR2 SVGEGT. Written as DNA, the CDR3 is TGTGCCAGCAGTTACCCGCTCCGACAGGGTAGTTCACCCCTCCACTTT. Translation gives CASSYPLRQGSSPLHF.

The rearrangement uses TRBV5-1 and TRBJ2-7; 8 bases fit TRBD2. Trimming removed 4 bases from V and 3 bases from J; junction bases left unmatched: 12. The length of the CDR3 is 16 residues. Germline values: CDR1 SGHRS, CDR2 YFSETQ. This CDR3 is CASSQASLAVSYEQYF. DNA for the CDR3: TGCGCCAGCAGCCAAGCTTCACTAGCGGTGAGCTACGAGCAGTACTTC. The full variable domain, its missing parts supplied by reference TRBV5-1 and TRBJ2-7, is KAGVTQTPRYLIKTRGQQVTLSCSPISGHRSVSWYQQTPGQGLQFLFEYFSETQRNKGNFPGRFSGRQFSNSRSEMNVSTLELGDSALYLCASSQASLAVSYEQYFGPGTRLTVT.

The rearrangement joins TRBV7-8 to TRBJ1-5; D gene ambiguous. Germline CDR1 SGHVS, CDR2 FQNEAQ. Between the trimmed V and J ends, which lost 5 bases and 0 bases, there was a span of 14 bases. The CDR3 length is 16 residues. The CDR3 DNA reads TGTGCCAGCAGCGGGGAGGAGGGATATAGCAATCAGCCCCAGCATTTT. Translated, it gives CASSGEEGYSNQPQHF.

This chain links TRBV14 with TRBJ1-6; D is undetermined. This CDR3 has 13 amino acids. Germline CDR1 SGHDN, CDR2 FVKESK. V gave up 2 bases and J gave up 8 bases, with 7 bases separating them. CDR3 DNA: TGTGCCAGCAGCCAATTTATGGATTCACCCCTCCACTTT. The encoded protein is CASSQFMDSPLHF.

The chain uses TRBV28 and TRBJ1-5, with TRBD1 matching 8 bases. V was clipped by 5 bases and J by 5 bases; unmatched bases: 14. This CDR3 has 17 residues. Germline V gives CDR1 MDHEN, CDR2 SYDVKM. The CDR3: CASSPWTGIPSHQPQHF. DNA of the CDR3: TGTGCCAGCAGTCCGTGGACAGGGATCCCTTCCCATCAGCCCCAGCATTTT.

In DNA, the CDR3 is TGCGCCAGCAGCCAAGATGCGGGGGGCCATCAGCCCCAGCATTTT. Encoded protein: CASSQDAGGHQPQHF. The chain carries TRBV4-1 and TRBJ1-5; TRBD1 might be the D (6 bases). From germline, CDR1 is MGHRA and CDR2 YSYEKL. This CDR3 spans 15 amino acids. V was clipped by 0 bases and J by 5 bases, with 11 bases between them.

The gene calls are TRBV19 and TRBJ2-7, with a possible D match to TRBD1 (5 bases). Germline V gives CDR1 LNHDA, CDR2 SQIVND (reference sequence). V lost 3 bases to trimming and J lost 3 bases, with 12 bases between them. The CDR3 totals 14 residues. The CDR3 is CASSILPGNYEQYF. As DNA, the CDR3 is TGTGCCAGTAGTATTTTGCCAGGGAACTACGAGCAGTACTTC.

This chain connects TRBV27 to TRBJ1-2, with TRBD1 matching over 7 bases. The CDR3 runs 14 residues. CDR1 is MNHEY, CDR2 SMNVEV, per germline (reference sequence). The V segment lost 6 bases and the J segment 7 bases; nucleotides outside the gene matches: 11. The CDR3 reads CASRDRDRVGGYTF. CDR3 coding DNA: TGTGCCAGCAGAGACAGGGATAGGGTGGGTGGCTACACCTTC.

The chain carries TRBV4-3 and TRBJ1-4; D remains ambiguous. The CDR3 has 16 amino acids. V gave up 0 bases and J gave up 2 bases, with 10 bases separating them. Germline V gives CDR1 LGHNA, CDR2 YSLEER. CDR3 bases: TGCGCCAGCAGCCAAGAAGCCACAGATACTAATGAAAAACTGTTTTTT. This translates into CASSQEATDTNEKLFF.